The entry below describes one TCR beta chain. V was pared by 0 bases and J by 5 bases, with 13 bases between. The CDR3 has 15 amino acids. CDR1 and CDR2 (germline): MNHEY, SVGAGI. This table comes from immunoSEQ multiplex PCR, and its TCRdb copy is limited to in-frame clones, with some not included. The table shows 30,000 to 40,000 clones, with about 86% occurring only once. These data belong to a study of control samples from healthy donors and cancer patients. The sequence derives from a woman in her fifties or sixties with lung cancer. J is TRBJ1-2 and V is TRBV6-5; a possible D gene is TRBD1 (6 bases). Sequencing input: PBMCs. CDR3 bases: TGTGCCAGCAGTTACTCGAGGCAGGGGACTTATGGCTACACCTTC. Protein: CASSYSRQGTYGYTF.